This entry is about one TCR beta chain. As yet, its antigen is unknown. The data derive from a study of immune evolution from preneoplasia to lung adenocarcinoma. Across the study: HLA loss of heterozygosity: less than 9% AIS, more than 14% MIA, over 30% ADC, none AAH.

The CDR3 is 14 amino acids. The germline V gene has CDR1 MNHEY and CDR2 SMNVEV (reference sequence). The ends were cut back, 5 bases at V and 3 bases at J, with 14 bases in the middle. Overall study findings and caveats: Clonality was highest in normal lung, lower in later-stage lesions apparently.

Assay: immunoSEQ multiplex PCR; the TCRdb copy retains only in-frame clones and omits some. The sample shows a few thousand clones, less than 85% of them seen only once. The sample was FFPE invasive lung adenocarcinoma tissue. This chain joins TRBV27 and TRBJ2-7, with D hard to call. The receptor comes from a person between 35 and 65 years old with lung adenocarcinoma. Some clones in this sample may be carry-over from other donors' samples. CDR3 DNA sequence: TGTGCCAGCAGTGTGGGCAGGAAGTACTACGAGCAGTACTTC. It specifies CASSVGRKYYEQYF.